This T cell receptor (beta chain) stems from a study of shared clonotypes between healthy human individuals. General study points: Non-shared clonotypes had lower generation probabilities than clonotypes shared by all four sorted-subset donors. Memory subsets had estimated richness that was generally smaller than that of naive subsets.

Germline V gives CDR1 SGHVS, CDR2 FQNEAQ. CDR3 length equals 18 residues. J was trimmed by 0 bases and V by 2 bases; bases with no gene match: 4. Using immunoSEQ multiplex PCR, the repertoire was profiled, and TCRdb retains in-frame clones only, with some absent. The sample consists of a few million clones, roughly nine tenths of them appearing once. The donor population consisted of healthy HIV-negative adults with no recent acute infections or vaccinations. All the donors were Caucasian adults who lived in Nashville, Tennessee. For this clone: Its specificity is not known.

The source is a man aged 18 to 35 in good health. The gene calls are TRBV7-8 and TRBJ2-6; 10 bases fit TRBD2. Sequencing used naive CD4+ T cells sorted from blood. Subset given: CD45RA+ positively selected. The CDR3 here is CASSLKPSGGSGANVLTF. The CDR3 nucleotides are TGTGCCAGCAGCTTAAAACCTAGCGGGGGCTCTGGGGCCAACGTCCTGACTTTC.